A selection of T cell receptor beta chains follows, all from one sample in a study of early T cells in non-severe SARS-CoV-2 infection. TCRdb reprocessed the 5' RACE reads via MiXCR and lists one record per CDR3 protein. The sample comprises about 30,000 distinct CDR3 sequences, approximately 5.2% of which are singletons, and approximately 3.6% rests with the top ten. Sequencing was done on a sample of whole blood. The origin of the receptors is an adult who was a healthcare worker with PCR-confirmed SARS-CoV-2 infection or an uninfected control (not recorded which). The CDR3 runs from the conserved cysteine through the conserved F or W.

V	J	CDR3
TRBV7-2	TRBJ2-3	CASTLVPDTQYF
TRBV4-3	TRBJ2-3	CASSQGLGGSTDTQYF
TRBV24-1	TRBJ2-1	CATSEQGYNEQFF
TRBV27	TRBJ2-5	CASRRLAGETQYF
TRBV6-2/TRBV6-3	TRBJ1-1	CASSYTGQGAFGAFF
TRBV18	TRBJ1-1	CASSPEDKVFF
TRBV27	TRBJ2-7	CASRAPGVHEQYF
TRBV12-3/TRBV12-4	TRBJ2-2	CASTLENTGELFF
TRBV7-9	TRBJ1-2	CASSFLSDDYTF
TRBV7-2	TRBJ1-5	CASSTEGHQPQHF
TRBV6-2/TRBV6-3	TRBJ2-1	CASSYEEGTSGSNNEQFF
TRBV6-2/TRBV6-3	TRBJ2-1	CASMVGGISYNEQFF
TRBV6-2/TRBV6-3	TRBJ2-7	CASSRDRWTVYEQYF
TRBV6-5	TRBJ1-6	CASSSERGNSPLHF
TRBV6-5	TRBJ2-7	CASSPRTSGRGYEQYF
TRBV5-6	TRBJ2-7	CASSLVQGASSYEQYF
TRBV4-3	TRBJ2-5	CASSRELAGGRTQYF